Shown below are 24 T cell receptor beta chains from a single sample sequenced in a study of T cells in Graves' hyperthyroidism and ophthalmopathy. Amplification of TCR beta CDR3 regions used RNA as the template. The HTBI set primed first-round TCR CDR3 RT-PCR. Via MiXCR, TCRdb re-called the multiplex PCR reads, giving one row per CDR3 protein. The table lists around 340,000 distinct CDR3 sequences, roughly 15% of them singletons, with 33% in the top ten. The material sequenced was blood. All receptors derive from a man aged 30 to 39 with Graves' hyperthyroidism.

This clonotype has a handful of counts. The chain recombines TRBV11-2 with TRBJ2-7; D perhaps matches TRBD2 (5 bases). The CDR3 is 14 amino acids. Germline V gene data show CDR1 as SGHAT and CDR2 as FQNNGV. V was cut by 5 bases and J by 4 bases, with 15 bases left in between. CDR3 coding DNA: TGTGCCAGCAGCAATCCCCCCCGGGGATACGAGCAGTACTTC. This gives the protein CASSNPPRGYEQYF.

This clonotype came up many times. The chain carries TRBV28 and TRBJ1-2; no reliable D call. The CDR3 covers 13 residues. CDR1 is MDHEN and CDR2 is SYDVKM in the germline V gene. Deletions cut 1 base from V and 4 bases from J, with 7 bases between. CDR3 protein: CASSLYPRYGYTF. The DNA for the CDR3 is TGTGCCAGCAGTTTATACCCACGCTATGGCTACACCTTC.

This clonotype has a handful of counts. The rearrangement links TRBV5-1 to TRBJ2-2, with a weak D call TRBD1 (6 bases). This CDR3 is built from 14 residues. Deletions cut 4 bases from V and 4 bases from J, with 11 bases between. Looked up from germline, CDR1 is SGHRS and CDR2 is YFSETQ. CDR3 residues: CASSTRDTTGELFF. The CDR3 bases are TGCGCCAGCAGCACTCGGGACACCACCGGGGAGCTGTTTTTT.

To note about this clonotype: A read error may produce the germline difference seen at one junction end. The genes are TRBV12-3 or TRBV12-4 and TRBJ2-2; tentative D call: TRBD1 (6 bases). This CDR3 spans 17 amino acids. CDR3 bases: TGTCCCAGCAGGACTCCCCGTCAGGGCAGGGGCACCGGGGAGCTGTTTTTT. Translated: CPSRTPRQGRGTGELFF.

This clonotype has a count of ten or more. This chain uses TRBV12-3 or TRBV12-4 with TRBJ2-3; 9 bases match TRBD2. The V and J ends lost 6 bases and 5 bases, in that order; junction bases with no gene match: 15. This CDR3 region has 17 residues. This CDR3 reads CASSQNSGTSRLDTQYF. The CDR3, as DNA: TGTGCCAGCAGCCAAAACAGCGGGACTAGCAGATTAGATACGCAGTATTTT.

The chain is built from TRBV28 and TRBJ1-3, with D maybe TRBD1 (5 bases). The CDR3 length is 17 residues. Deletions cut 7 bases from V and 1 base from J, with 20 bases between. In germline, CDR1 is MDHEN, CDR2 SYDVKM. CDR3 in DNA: TGTGCCAGCACTTCGACGGGGGGGGGGAGTTCTGGAAACACCATATATTTT. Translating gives CASTSTGGGSSGNTIYF.

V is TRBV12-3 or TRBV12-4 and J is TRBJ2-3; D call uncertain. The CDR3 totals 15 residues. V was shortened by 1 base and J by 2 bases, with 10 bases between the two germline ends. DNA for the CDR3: TGTGCCAGCAGTTTAGTCGGTGGGATCACAGATACGCAGTATTTT. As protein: CASSLVGGITDTQYF.

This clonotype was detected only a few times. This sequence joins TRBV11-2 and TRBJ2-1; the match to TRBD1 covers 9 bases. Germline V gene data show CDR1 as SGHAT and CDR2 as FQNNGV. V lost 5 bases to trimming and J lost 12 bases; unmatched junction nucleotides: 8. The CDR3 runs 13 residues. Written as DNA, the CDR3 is TGTGCCAGCAGCCCGCCCGGGACAGGGATGCAGTTCTTC. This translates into CASSPPGTGMQFF.

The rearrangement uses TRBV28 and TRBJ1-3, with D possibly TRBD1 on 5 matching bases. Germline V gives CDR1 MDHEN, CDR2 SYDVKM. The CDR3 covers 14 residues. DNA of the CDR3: TGTGCTGGGGGGGGACCGTTCTCTGGAAACACCATATATTTT. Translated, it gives CAGGGPFSGNTIYF.

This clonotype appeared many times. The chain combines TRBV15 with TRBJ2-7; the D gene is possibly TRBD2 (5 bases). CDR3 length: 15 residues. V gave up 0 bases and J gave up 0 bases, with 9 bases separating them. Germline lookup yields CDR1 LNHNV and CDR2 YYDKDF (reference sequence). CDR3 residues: CATSRERASSYEQYF. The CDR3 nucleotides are TGTGCCACCAGCAGAGAGAGGGCTAGCTCCTACGAGCAGTACTTC. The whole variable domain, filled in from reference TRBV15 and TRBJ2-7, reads DAMVIQNPRYQVTQFGKPVTLSCSQTLNHNVMYWYQQKSSQAPKLLFHYYDKDFNNEADTPDNFQSRRPNTSFCFLDIRSPGLGDTAMYLCATSRERASSYEQYFGPGTRLTVT.

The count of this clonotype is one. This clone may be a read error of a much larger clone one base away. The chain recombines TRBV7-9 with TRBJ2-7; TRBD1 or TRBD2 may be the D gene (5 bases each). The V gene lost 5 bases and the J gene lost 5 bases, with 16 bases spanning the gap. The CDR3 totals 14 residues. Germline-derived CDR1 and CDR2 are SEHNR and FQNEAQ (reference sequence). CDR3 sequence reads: CASSPPGTPHEQYF. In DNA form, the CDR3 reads TGTGCCAGCAGCCCCCCCGGGACGCCCCACGAGCAGTACTTC.

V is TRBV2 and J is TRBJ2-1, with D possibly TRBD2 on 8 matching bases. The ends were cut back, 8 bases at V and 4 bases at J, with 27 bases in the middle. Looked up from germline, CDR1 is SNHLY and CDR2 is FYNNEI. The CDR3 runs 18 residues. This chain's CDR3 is CASAVTNGRGRRYNEQFF. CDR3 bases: TGTGCCAGCGCGGTGACTAACGGGAGGGGGCGTCGGTACAATGAGCAGTTCTTC.

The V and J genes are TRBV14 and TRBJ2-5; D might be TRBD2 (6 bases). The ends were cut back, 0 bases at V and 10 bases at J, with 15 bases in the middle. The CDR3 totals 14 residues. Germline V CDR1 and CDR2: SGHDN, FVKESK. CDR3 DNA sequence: TGTGCCAGCAGCCAAGATCTTATTGCGGGGTACCAGTACTTC. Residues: CASSQDLIAGYQYF.

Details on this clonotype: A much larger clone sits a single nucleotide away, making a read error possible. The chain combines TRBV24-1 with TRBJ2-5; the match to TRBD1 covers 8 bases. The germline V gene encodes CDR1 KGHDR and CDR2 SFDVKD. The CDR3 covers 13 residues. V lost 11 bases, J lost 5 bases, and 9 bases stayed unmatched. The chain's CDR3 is CAIDRGWGETQYF. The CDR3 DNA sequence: TGTGCCATAGACAGGGGCTGGGGGGAGACCCAGTACTTC.

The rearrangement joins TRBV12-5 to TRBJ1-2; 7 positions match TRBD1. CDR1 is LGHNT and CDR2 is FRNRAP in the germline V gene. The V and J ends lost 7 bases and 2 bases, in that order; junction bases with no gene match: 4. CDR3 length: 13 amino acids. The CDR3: CASALTGNYGYTF. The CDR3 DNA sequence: TGTGCTAGTGCCCTGACAGGGAACTATGGCTACACCTTC.

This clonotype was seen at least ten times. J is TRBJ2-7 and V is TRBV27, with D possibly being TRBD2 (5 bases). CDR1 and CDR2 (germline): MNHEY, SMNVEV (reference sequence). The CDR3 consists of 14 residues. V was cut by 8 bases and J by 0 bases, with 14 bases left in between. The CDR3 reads CASRLALSSYEQYF. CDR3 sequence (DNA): TGTGCCAGCCGCCTAGCCTTGAGCTCCTACGAGCAGTACTTC.

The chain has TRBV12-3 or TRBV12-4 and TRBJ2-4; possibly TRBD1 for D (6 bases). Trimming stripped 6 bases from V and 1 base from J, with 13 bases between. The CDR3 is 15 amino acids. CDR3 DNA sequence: TGTGCCAGCAGGGGCCAGGGGCAGGCCAAAAACATTCAGTACTTC. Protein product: CASRGQGQAKNIQYF.

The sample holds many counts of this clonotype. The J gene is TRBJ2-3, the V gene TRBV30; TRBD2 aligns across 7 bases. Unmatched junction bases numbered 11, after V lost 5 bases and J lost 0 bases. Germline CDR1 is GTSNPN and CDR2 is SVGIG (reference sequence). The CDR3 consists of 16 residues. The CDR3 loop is CAWSHPRDYSTDTQYF. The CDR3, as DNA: TGTGCCTGGTCCCACCCAAGGGACTATAGCACAGATACGCAGTATTTT.

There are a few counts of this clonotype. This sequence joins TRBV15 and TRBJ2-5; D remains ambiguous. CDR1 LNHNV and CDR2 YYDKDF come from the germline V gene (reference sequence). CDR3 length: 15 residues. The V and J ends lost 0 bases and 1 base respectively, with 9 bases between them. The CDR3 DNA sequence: TGTGCCACCAGCAGAGAGCGAGGTAGCCAAGAGACCCAGTACTTC. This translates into CATSRERGSQETQYF.

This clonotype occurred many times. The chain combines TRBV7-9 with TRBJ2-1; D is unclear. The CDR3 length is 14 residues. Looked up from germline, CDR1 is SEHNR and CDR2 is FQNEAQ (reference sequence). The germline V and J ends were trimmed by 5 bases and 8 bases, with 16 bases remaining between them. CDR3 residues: CASSDDRLGDEQFF. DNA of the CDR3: TGTGCCAGCAGCGACGACCGACTTGGCGATGAGCAGTTCTTC. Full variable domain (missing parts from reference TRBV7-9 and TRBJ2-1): DTGVSQNPRHKITKRGQNVTFRCDPISEHNRLYWYRQTLGQGPEFLTYFQNEAQLEKSRLLSDRFSAERPKGSFSTLEIQRTEQGDSAMYLCASSDDRLGDEQFFGPGTRLTVL.

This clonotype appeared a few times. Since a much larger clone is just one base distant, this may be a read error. CDR3 in DNA: TGTGCCAGCAGTCCCCCGACTAGCGGCACCGGGGAGCTGTTTTTT. This gives the protein CASSPPTSGTGELFF. This chain connects TRBV12-3 or TRBV12-4 to TRBJ2-2, with TRBD2 matching 9 bases. Trimming at V came to 5 bases and at J to 4 bases, leaving 5 bases not matched to a gene. This CDR3 has 15 amino acids.

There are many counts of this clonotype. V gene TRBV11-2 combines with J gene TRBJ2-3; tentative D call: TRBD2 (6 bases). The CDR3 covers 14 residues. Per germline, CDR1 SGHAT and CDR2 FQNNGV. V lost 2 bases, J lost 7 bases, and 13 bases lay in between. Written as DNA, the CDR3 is TGTGCCAGCAGCTTACTCGCAGGGAGGCATACGCAGTATTTT. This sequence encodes CASSLLAGRHTQYF.

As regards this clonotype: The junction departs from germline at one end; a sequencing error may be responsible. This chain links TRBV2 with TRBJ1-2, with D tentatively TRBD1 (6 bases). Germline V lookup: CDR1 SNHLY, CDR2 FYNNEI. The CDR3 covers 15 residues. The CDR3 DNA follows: TGTGCCAGCAGTGAACTAGCAGGGGATAACCATGGCTACACCTTC. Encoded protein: CASSELAGDNHGYTF. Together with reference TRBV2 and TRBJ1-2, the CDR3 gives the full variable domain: EPEVTQTPSHQVTQMGQEVILRCVPISNHLYFYWYRQILGQKVEFLVSFYNNEISEKSEIFDDQFSVERPDGSNFTLKIRSTKLEDSAMYFCASSELAGDNHGYTFGSGTRLTVV.

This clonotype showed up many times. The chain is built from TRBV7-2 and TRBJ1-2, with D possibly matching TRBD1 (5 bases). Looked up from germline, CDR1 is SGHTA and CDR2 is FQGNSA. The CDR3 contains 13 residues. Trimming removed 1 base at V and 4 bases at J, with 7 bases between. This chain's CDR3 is CASSLVRGYGYTF. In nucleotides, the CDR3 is TGTGCCAGCAGCTTAGTAAGGGGCTATGGCTACACCTTC.